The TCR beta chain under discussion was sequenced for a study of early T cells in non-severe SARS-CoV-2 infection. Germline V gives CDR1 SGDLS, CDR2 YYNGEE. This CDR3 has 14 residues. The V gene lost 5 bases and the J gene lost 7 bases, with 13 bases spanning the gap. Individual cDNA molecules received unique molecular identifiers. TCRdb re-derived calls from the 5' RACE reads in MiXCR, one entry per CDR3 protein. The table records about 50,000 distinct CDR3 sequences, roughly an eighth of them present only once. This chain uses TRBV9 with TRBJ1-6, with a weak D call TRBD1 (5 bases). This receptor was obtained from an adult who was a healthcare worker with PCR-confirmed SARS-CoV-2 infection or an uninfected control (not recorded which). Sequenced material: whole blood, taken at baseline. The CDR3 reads CASSTGTENSPLHF. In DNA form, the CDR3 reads TGTGCCAGCAGTACCGGGACGGAGAATTCACCCCTCCACTTT.